This T cell receptor beta chain is from a study of blood T cells in healthy people across ages. Study-level results: Strong correlation was found linking TCR beta diversity to naive T cell percentage. Naive and antigen-experienced cells were not separated, limiting conclusive comparison.

Collection of ten milliliters of peripheral blood was performed for each donor. PBMCs numbering at least 6.5 million were isolated per sample. This clonotype was seen ten or more times. The target antigen is unknown. A second PCR, run for about 6 to 11 cycles, used a sample-barcoded 5' primer plus a J-beta primer mix. TCRdb redid the calling of the 5' RACE reads with MiXCR, one entry per CDR3 protein. In the table there are 700,000 to 900,000 distinct CDR3 sequences, around 24% of which are singletons. V was cut by 0 bases and J by 5 bases, with 10 bases left in between. The CDR3 runs to 14 residues. From germline, CDR1 is DFQATT and CDR2 SNEGSKA (reference sequence). The data were also submitted as part of a second study, on T cells of mothers and their children.

This receptor was identified in a boy between 10 and 17 years old in good health. The rearrangement links TRBV20-1 to TRBJ2-2; D call uncertain. Source material: blood. The CDR3 sequence: CSARDISVTGELFF. The CDR3 region has the DNA TGCAGTGCTAGAGATATCAGCGTTACCGGGGAGCTGTTTTTT.